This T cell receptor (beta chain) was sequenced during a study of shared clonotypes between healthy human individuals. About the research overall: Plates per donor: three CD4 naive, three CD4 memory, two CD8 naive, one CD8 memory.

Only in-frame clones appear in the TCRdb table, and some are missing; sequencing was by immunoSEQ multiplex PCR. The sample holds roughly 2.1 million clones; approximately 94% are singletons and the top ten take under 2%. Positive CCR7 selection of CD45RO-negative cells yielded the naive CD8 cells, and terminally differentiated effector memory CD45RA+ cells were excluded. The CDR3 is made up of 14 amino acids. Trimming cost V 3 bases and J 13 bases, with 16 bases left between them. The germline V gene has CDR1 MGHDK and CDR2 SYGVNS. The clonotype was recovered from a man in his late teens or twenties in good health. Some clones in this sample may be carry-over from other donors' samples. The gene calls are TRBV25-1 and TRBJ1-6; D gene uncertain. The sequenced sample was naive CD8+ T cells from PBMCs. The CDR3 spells CASSDLPDGLPLHF. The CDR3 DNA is TGTGCCAGCAGTGACCTTCCGGACGGGCTGCCCCTCCACTTT.